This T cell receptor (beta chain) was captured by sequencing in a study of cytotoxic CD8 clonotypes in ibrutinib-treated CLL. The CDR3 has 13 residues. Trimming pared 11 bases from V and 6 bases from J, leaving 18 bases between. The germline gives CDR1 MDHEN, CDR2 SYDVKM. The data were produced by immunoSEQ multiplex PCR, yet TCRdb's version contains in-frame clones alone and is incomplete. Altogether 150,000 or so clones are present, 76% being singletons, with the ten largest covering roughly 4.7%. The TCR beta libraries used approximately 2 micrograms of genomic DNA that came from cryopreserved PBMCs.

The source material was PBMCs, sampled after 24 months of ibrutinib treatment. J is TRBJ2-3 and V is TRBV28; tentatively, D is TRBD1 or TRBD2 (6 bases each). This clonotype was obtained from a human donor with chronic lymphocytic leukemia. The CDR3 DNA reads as TGTGCCGGCTCCGGGGGCCATATCGATACGCAGTATTTT. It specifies CAGSGGHIDTQYF. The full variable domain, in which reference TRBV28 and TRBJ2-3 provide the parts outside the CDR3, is DVKVTQSSRYLVKRTGEKVFLECVQDMDHENMFWYRQDPGLGLRLIYFSYDVKMKEKGDIPEGYSVSREKKERFSLILESASTNQTSMYLCAGSGGHIDTQYFGPGTRLTVL.